These 17 T cell receptor beta chains originate from one sample sequenced in a study of OX40 agonist ivuxolimab in advanced cancers. This table comes from immunoSEQ multiplex PCR, and its TCRdb copy is limited to in-frame clones, with some not included. The sample yields 25,000 to 30,000 clones, 82% seen once. The source material was CD4+ or CD8+ T cells sorted from blood, sampled in a trial of the OX40 agonist ivuxolimab. Receptors were obtained from an adult with an advanced solid tumor such as melanoma, head and neck, liver or kidney cancer.

V gene TRBV5-1 combines with J gene TRBJ2-1; 8 bases align to TRBD2. The CDR3 extends over 15 amino acids. V dropped 0 bases and J dropped 4; count of bases not matched to a gene: 3. Germline CDR1 reads SGHRS; CDR2 reads YFSETQ. The CDR3 DNA sequence: TGCGCCAGCAGCTTGGAAGCGGGAGTTTACAATGAGCAGTTCTTC. Translating it yields CASSLEAGVYNEQFF.

This clone was observed a handful of times. V usage is TRBV19 and J usage is TRBJ2-1; D is unresolved. The V and J ends lost 1 base and 2 bases respectively, with 6 bases between them. Germline CDR1 reads LNHDA; CDR2 reads SQIVND (reference sequence). This CDR3 comprises 14 residues. The CDR3 DNA sequence: TGTGCCAGTAGTATAGTGGGCCCCTACAATGAGCAGTTCTTC. This translates into CASSIVGPYNEQFF.

The rearrangement uses TRBV5-1 and TRBJ2-1; TRBD1 agrees at 7 bases. This CDR3 comprises 14 residues. CDR1 SGHRS and CDR2 YFSETQ come from the germline V gene. The V and J ends lost 2 bases and 8 bases, in that order; junction bases with no gene match: 7. The CDR3 sequence is CASSFRDSYDEQFF. The CDR3 nucleotides read TGCGCCAGCAGCTTCCGGGACAGTTACGATGAGCAGTTCTTC.

This clone was detected only a few times. V is TRBV7-9 and J is TRBJ1-1; D uncertain. The CDR3 runs 13 residues. Trimming shortened V by 7 bases and J by 7 bases, and 16 bases separated the two germline ends. Germline CDR1 SEHNR, CDR2 FQNEAQ (reference sequence). CDR3 nucleotide sequence: TGTGCCAGCACCCCTGGTGAGGGTTTTGAAGCTTTCTTT. Protein sequence: CASTPGEGFEAFF.

The rearrangement joins TRBV7-9 to TRBJ2-4; TRBD1 is a possible D gene (5 bases). The germline CDR1 and CDR2 sequences are SEHNR and FQNEAQ (reference sequence). V lost 1 base and J lost 5, with 9 bases in between. The CDR3 contains 14 residues. The CDR3 region has the DNA TGTGCCAGCAGCTTAGTTGACAGTGAAAACATTCAGTACTTC. Its translation is CASSLVDSENIQYF.

V and J are TRBV9 and TRBJ2-3, with 7 bases aligning to TRBD2. Per the germline V gene, CDR1 is SGDLS and CDR2 is YYNGEE. The CDR3 loop spans 16 amino acids. Unmatched junction bases numbered 8, after V lost 2 bases and J lost 2 bases. CDR3 bases: TGTGCCAGCAGCGTCTACGGGACTACCTCCACAGATACGCAGTATTTT. Translating gives CASSVYGTTSTDTQYF. The whole variable domain, filled in from reference TRBV9 and TRBJ2-3, reads DSGVTQTPKHLITATGQRVTLRCSPRSGDLSVYWYQQSLDQGLQFLIQYYNGEERAKGNILERFSAQQFPDLHSELNLSSLELGDSALYFCASSVYGTTSTDTQYFGPGTRLTVL.

The V call is TRBV7-3, the J call TRBJ2-2, with D maybe TRBD1 (6 bases). V dropped 5 bases and J dropped 4 bases, with 11 bases sitting between them. Germline assignment: CDR1 SGHTA and CDR2 FQGTGA. The CDR3 consists of 14 residues. The CDR3 bases are TGTGCCAGCAGCATGGGACAAGTCACCGGGGAGCTGTTTTTT. Translating gives CASSMGQVTGELFF.

The rearrangement links TRBV6-1 to TRBJ1-3; D is uncertain. There are 15 residues in the CDR3. V gave up 3 bases and J gave up 2 bases, with 11 bases separating them. The germline V gene encodes CDR1 MNHNS and CDR2 SASEGT. The CDR3 is CASSEDRSAGNTIYF. The DNA of the CDR3 is TGTGCCAGCAGTGAGGACCGTTCCGCTGGAAACACCATATATTTT.

The chain links TRBV7-9 to TRBJ2-6, with 8 bases aligning to TRBD1. This CDR3 is 19 amino acids long. Germline V CDR1 and CDR2: SEHNR, FQNEAQ (reference sequence). The trim removed 3 bases at V and 0 bases at J, leaving 10 bases unmatched. The CDR3 loop reads CASSFPGGARSSGANVLTF. CDR3 sequence (DNA): TGTGCCAGCAGCTTCCCAGGGGGCGCCCGTAGCTCTGGGGCCAACGTCCTGACTTTC.

This chain joins TRBV7-2 and TRBJ1-1; TRBD1 matches at 7 bases. The CDR3 extends over 17 amino acids. Trimming cost V 5 bases and J 0 bases; bases outside gene matches: 12. Germline CDR1 and CDR2: SGHTA and FQGNSA. The CDR3 here is CASSPTQQGILNTEAFF. CDR3 coding DNA: TGTGCCAGCAGCCCGACCCAACAGGGGATCTTGAACACTGAAGCTTTCTTT.

This chain uses TRBV19 with TRBJ1-1; 9 nucleotides match TRBD1. This CDR3 is 11 amino acids long. Germline CDR1 is LNHDA and CDR2 is SQIVND (reference sequence). V shed 9 bases, J shed 11 bases, and the junction held 7 bases outside the gene matches. DNA for the CDR3: TGTGCCAGCGTACAGGGGGCGACGGCTTTCTTT. Its protein is CASVQGATAFF.

Only a few counts were recorded for this clone. This sequence joins TRBV2 and TRBJ2-7, with 8 positions matching TRBD1. Losses at the gene ends were 3 bases for V and 3 bases for J; bases not matched to a gene: 10. The CDR3 runs 16 residues. Germline V gene data show CDR1 as SNHLY and CDR2 as FYNNEI. CDR3 in DNA: TGTGCCAGCAGTGATCAGGGGGCCCGTCGGGACTACGAGCAGTACTTC. Translating it yields CASSDQGARRDYEQYF.

The chain combines TRBV4-1 with TRBJ2-7; 11 positions agree with TRBD1. CDR3 length equals 16 residues. Losses at the gene ends were 1 base for V and 3 bases for J; bases not matched to a gene: 5. CDR1 is MGHRA, CDR2 YSYEKL, per germline. The CDR3 protein is CASSQGDGTGGYEQYF. Written as DNA, the CDR3 is TGCGCCAGCAGCCAAGGAGATGGGACAGGGGGCTACGAGCAGTACTTC.

This rearrangement joins TRBV5-6 to TRBJ2-1, with TRBD1 matching over 7 bases. The junction had 4 bases not matched to a gene; V was cut back by 4 bases and J by 3 bases. Germline values: CDR1 SGHDT, CDR2 YYEEEE. The CDR3 runs to 14 residues. This chain's CDR3 is CASSRGTDYNEQFF. The CDR3 DNA reads TGTGCCAGCAGCAGGGGGACAGACTACAATGAGCAGTTCTTC.

The chain recombines TRBV2 with TRBJ1-3; the D gene is possibly TRBD1 (6 bases). V gave up 8 bases and J gave up 0 bases, with 17 bases separating them. Germline V gives CDR1 SNHLY, CDR2 FYNNEI. This CDR3 has 16 residues. The CDR3 sequence: CASLGAGANSGNTIYF. CDR3 bases: TGTGCCAGCCTGGGGGCAGGGGCGAACTCTGGAAACACCATATATTTT.

This chain links TRBV28 with TRBJ2-5, with D maybe TRBD2 (5 bases). Gene TRBJ2-7 matches the end of the DNA better, so the J call may be wrong. CDR1 is MDHEN and CDR2 is SYDVKM in the germline V gene. The CDR3 is 12 amino acids. The CDR3 DNA sequence: TGTGCCAGCAGCCTAGAGGGCTACGAGCAGTACTTC. This gives the protein CASSLEGYEQYF.

The genes are TRBV7-9 and TRBJ2-3, with TRBD1 matching over 7 bases. With 5 bases clipped from V and 5 bases from J, the junction kept 4 bases outside the gene matches. This CDR3 contains 13 residues. Germline assignment: CDR1 SEHNR and CDR2 FQNEAQ (reference sequence). CDR3 nucleotide sequence: TGTGCCAGCAGCAGCCGGGACAGAGATACGCAGTATTTT. Encoded protein: CASSSRDRDTQYF.